Listed below are T cell receptor beta chains from one sample, sequenced in a study of blood T cell repertoires in COVID-19. The protocol was immunoSEQ multiplex PCR, while the TCRdb copy is restricted to in-frame clones and leaves out a portion. This repertoire shows around 200,000 clones, 75% to 90% found once; its top ten account for 6.2%. The sequenced sample consisted of PBMCs or T cells enriched from blood (not recorded which). Receptors originate from a man aged 35-49 years who had recovered from COVID-19. Both conserved end residues are trimmed from each CDR3.

V	J	CDR3
TRBV12-3/TRBV12-4	TRBJ1-1	ASSLRRNTEAF
TRBV19	TRBJ2-5	ASSPWTGKKQETQY
TRBV19	TRBJ1-5	ASSGGAVQPQH
TRBV6-4	TRBJ1-1	ASSDLGTADTEAF
TRBV29-1	TRBJ2-7	SVMTKAYEQY
TRBV28	TRBJ1-5	ASSVTGSNQPQH
TRBV5-8	TRBJ1-5	ASSLGRLGDQPQH
TRBV5-1	TRBJ2-7	ASSWGQAISYEQY
TRBV7-9	TRBJ1-1	ASSLGQGFGNTEAF
TRBV9	TRBJ1-1	ASSLLSGQMNTEAF
TRBV6-5	TRBJ1-1	ASSNGGGPTEAF